A selection of T cell receptor beta chains follows, all from one sample in a study of CD4 T cells in relation to SARS-CoV-2 and coronaviruses. The protocol was immunoSEQ multiplex PCR, while the TCRdb copy is restricted to in-frame clones and leaves out a portion. The sample records approximately 41,000 clones, under 85% being singletons. These receptors have no identified antigens. Sequencing input: memory CD4+ T cells from PBMCs, cultured in vitro. These receptors all stem from an adult with COVID-19. Both conserved end residues are part of each CDR3. The D gene is left open where the match is weak. Some rows have no size entry. The others give once, few or many, or a class for an expanded clone.

NA	NA	TRBV24-1	TRBJ2-6	CATSGGTEGAGANVLTF	TGTGCCACCAGTGGGGGCACCGAGGGGGCTGGGGCCAACGTCCTGACTTTC
NA	NA	TRBV10-3	TRBJ2-6	CAISESFSGANVLTF	TGTGCCATCAGTGAGTCTTTCTCTGGGGCCAACGTCCTGACTTTC
TRBD1	NA	TRBV28	TRBJ2-7	CASRRPTGYEQYF	TGTGCCAGCAGACGACCGACAGGGTACGAGCAGTACTTC
NA	NA	TRBV9	TRBJ2-1	CASSVGLTTYNEQFF	TGTGCCAGCAGCGTAGGACTAACAACCTACAATGAGCAGTTCTTC
NA	NA	TRBV3-1/TRBV3-2	TRBJ1-2	CASSLTGGFGGYTF	TGTGCCAGCAGCCTTACCGGGGGGTTCGGGGGCTACACCTTC
NA	NA	TRBV28	TRBJ1-1	CASSLWSTAEAFF	TGTGCCAGCAGTTTATGGTCGACAGCCGAAGCTTTCTTT
TRBD2	NA	TRBV4-1	TRBJ2-7	CASSQGVLAGYEQYF	TGCGCCAGCAGCCAAGGGGTACTAGCGGGTTACGAGCAGTACTTC
NA	few	TRBV7-9	TRBJ1-1	CASSLGQYNTEAFF	TGTGCCAGCAGCTTAGGTCAGTATAACACTGAAGCTTTCTTT
NA	few	TRBV7-2	TRBJ2-1	CASSLEARTLEQFF	TGTGCCAGCAGCTTAGAGGCGCGGACGTTGGAGCAGTTCTTC
TRBD2	NA	TRBV12-3/TRBV12-4	TRBJ2-3	CAIMRGREDTQYF	TGTGCCATAATGCGGGGGAGAGAGGATACGCAGTATTTT
NA	NA	TRBV2	TRBJ2-7	CASSVSGGAGSYEQYF	TGTGCCAGCAGTGTAAGTGGAGGGGCCGGCTCCTACGAGCAGTACTTC
NA	NA	TRBV18	TRBJ1-3	CASSPQGVGDTIYF	TGTGCCAGCTCACCGCAGGGAGTCGGAGACACCATATATTTT
NA	NA	TRBV27	TRBJ2-5	CASSLPGRLETQYF	TGTGCCAGCAGTTTGCCAGGGAGGTTGGAGACCCAGTACTTC
NA	few	TRBV6-4	TRBJ2-2	CASSDSTSTGELFF	TGTGCCAGCAGTGACTCGACTAGCACCGGGGAGCTGTTTTTT
TRBD1	NA	TRBV6-1	TRBJ2-3	CASSEKGDRSITDTQYF	TGTGCCAGCAGTGAAAAGGGGGACAGATCTATCACAGATACGCAGTATTTT
NA	NA	TRBV24-1	TRBJ2-3	CATSDFPKADTQYF	TGTGCCACCAGTGATTTCCCGAAAGCAGATACGCAGTATTTT
TRBD2	NA	TRBV7-3	TRBJ2-3	CASRTSGRASDTQYF	TGTGCCAGCAGGACTAGCGGGAGGGCCTCAGATACGCAGTATTTT
TRBD1	few	TRBV30	TRBJ1-4	CAWRRTGLLFF	TGTGCCTGGAGAAGGACAGGGTTACTGTTTTTT
NA	NA	TRBV21-1	TRBJ1-2	CASSRHRVTNYGYTF	TGTGCCAGCAGCAGACACAGAGTAACTAACTATGGCTACACCTTC
TRBD2	NA	TRBV5-1	TRBJ2-1	CASSALAGTYNEQFF	TGCGCCAGCAGTGCCCTAGCGGGAACCTACAATGAGCAGTTCTTC
NA	NA	TRBV7-9	TRBJ1-2	CASSLDSNFSSYTF	TGTGCCAGCAGCCTCGACAGCAATTTTTCTAGCTACACCTTC
NA	NA	TRBV2	TRBJ2-1	CASSVEGRVDEQFF	TGTGCCAGCAGTGTGGAAGGTCGGGTGGATGAGCAGTTCTTC
NA	NA	TRBV5-1	TRBJ1-6	CASSLVPGRGYNSPLHF	TGCGCCAGCAGCTTGGTTCCGGGAAGGGGTTATAATTCACCCCTCCACTTT
NA	NA	TRBV5-1	TRBJ2-2	CASSLAEMVVAGELFF	TGCGCCAGCAGCTTGGCCGAAATGGTTGTCGCCGGGGAGCTGTTTTTT
NA	NA	TRBV11-3	TRBJ2-5	CASSLGAREKPDETQYF	TGTGCCAGCAGCTTAGGAGCCCGGGAAAAACCGGATGAGACCCAGTACTTC
TRBD1	NA	TRBV7-2	TRBJ1-2	CASSLSGQNYGYTF	TGTGCCAGCAGCTTATCGGGACAGAACTATGGCTACACCTTC